Below are 25 T cell receptor beta chains sequenced from a single sample in a study of molecular identifiers for immune sequencing clone quantification. One entry per CDR3 protein results from TCRdb running MiXCR on the PCR reads. In the table there are 85,000 to 120,000 distinct CDR3 sequences, 30% to 45% of which are singletons. The sequenced sample was naive CD8+ T cells from blood, with Jurkat cell RNA spiked in. This sample's subset: FACS-sorted CD8+CD4-CCR7+CD45RA+ naive T cells. These receptors were taken from a human donor in good health. Some libraries in this study had Jurkat cell RNA spiked in.

This chain links TRBV28 with TRBJ2-2, with TRBD2 identical over 14 bases. The germline gives CDR1 MDHEN, CDR2 SYDVKM. The CDR3 contains 19 residues. The ends lost 4 bases at V and 5 bases at J; junction bases unmatched: 12. The CDR3 DNA sequence: TGTGCCAGCAGTTCCATTATCTTGGGACTAGCGGGAGTTACCGGGGAGCTGTTTTTT. Its translation: CASSSIILGLAGVTGELFF.

Comment on this clonotype: A much larger clone lies one base from this, so it may be a read error. The chain has TRBV5-3 and TRBJ2-5; D ambiguous. TRBV5-3 carries the ORF label, with uncertain function. This CDR3 has 14 amino acids. CDR3 coding DNA: TGTGCCAGCAGCCCGGGCCCCAGCCAAGAGACCCAGTGCTTC. Protein: CASSPGPSQETQCF.

V and J are TRBV29-1 and TRBJ2-5; D unresolved. V lost 4 bases and J lost 4, with 13 bases in between. CDR1 and CDR2 (germline): SQVTM, ANQGSEA. The CDR3 contains 13 residues. Here the CDR3 DNA reads TGCAGCGTTGTCGAACAAAGCAGAGAGACCCAGTACTTC. Translated: CSVVEQSRETQYF. The full variable domain, its missing parts supplied by reference TRBV29-1 and TRBJ2-5, is SAVISQKPSRDICQRGTSLTIQCQVDSQVTMMFWYRQQPGQSLTLIATANQGSEATYESGFVIDKFPISRPNLTFSTLTVSNMSPEDSSIYLCSVVEQSRETQYFGPGTRLLVL.

Concerning this clonotype itself: Because the CDR3 is missing its conserved closing phenylalanine or tryptophan, this is likely a read error. The genes are TRBV19 and TRBJ2-7, with TRBD2 identical over 12 bases. The CDR3 extends over 15 amino acids. The germline V gene has CDR1 LNHDA and CDR2 SQIVND (reference sequence). V lost 6 bases and J lost 5; bases outside the gene matches: 8. CDR3 coding DNA: TGTGCCAGTAGCCCCTCCGGACTAGCGGGACACGAGCAGTACTAC. This sequence encodes CASSPSGLAGHEQYY.

This clonotype has only a few counts. The V gene is TRBV29-1, the J gene TRBJ2-3, with 7 bases fitting TRBD1. The germline V gene has CDR1 SQVTM and CDR2 ANQGSEA. Trimming took 1 base from V and 2 from J; bases not matched to a gene: 9. CDR3 size: 16 residues. The CDR3 DNA reads as TGCAGCGTTGAAGTGACGGACAGGAGAGACACAGATACGCAGTATTTT. Its translation is CSVEVTDRRDTDTQYF.

This sequence joins TRBV27 and TRBJ1-4; TRBD1 might be the D (5 bases). The germline V and J ends were trimmed by 3 bases and 4 bases, with 9 bases remaining between them. The CDR3 is 14 residues long. Germline loops: CDR1 MNHEY, CDR2 SMNVEV (reference sequence). The CDR3 region has the DNA TGTGCCAGCAGTTTCGGGGCACTTAATGAAAAACTGTTTTTT. Translated, it gives CASSFGALNEKLFF.

Note on this clonotype: The conserved closing phenylalanine or tryptophan is absent in this CDR3, likely reflecting a read error. The chain has TRBV29-1 and TRBJ1-3; D remains ambiguous. Germline values: CDR1 SQVTM, CDR2 ANQGSEA. The germline V and J ends were trimmed by 0 bases and 0 bases, with 6 bases remaining between them. The CDR3 is 14 amino acids. Here the CDR3 DNA reads TGCAGCGTTGAAGACAGACCCTCTGGAAACACCATATATTTA. Amino acid sequence: CSVEDRPSGNTIYL.

The chain combines TRBV29-1 with TRBJ2-5; no reliable D call. V was pared by 7 bases and J by 9 bases, with 21 bases between. This CDR3 is built from 13 residues. Germline assignment: CDR1 SQVTM and CDR2 ANQGSEA. CDR3 sequence reads: CSADQLSPEPQYF. CDR3 DNA: TGCAGCGCGGACCAGCTGTCCCCGGAGCCCCAGTACTTC. Full variable domain (remainder filled in from reference TRBV29-1 and TRBJ2-5): SAVISQKPSRDICQRGTSLTIQCQVDSQVTMMFWYRQQPGQSLTLIATANQGSEATYESGFVIDKFPISRPNLTFSTLTVSNMSPEDSSIYLCSADQLSPEPQYFGPGTRLLVL.

There are a few counts of this clonotype. The chain carries TRBV7-9 and TRBJ2-2, with 10 bases aligning to TRBD1. CDR3 length equals 16 residues. V lost 5 bases, J lost 2 bases, and 5 bases stayed unmatched. From germline, CDR1 is SEHNR and CDR2 FQNEAQ (reference sequence). CDR3 in DNA: TGTGCCAGCAGCCAACGGGACAGGGGAAACACCGGGGAGCTGTTTTTT. Its protein is CASSQRDRGNTGELFF.

This chain uses TRBV24-1 with TRBJ1-5; D is unresolved. Per the germline V gene, CDR1 is KGHDR and CDR2 is SFDVKD. Trimming took 3 bases from V and 1 from J, leaving 15 bases between them. The CDR3 loop spans 17 amino acids. CDR3 in amino acids: CATSDRRTTVSNQPQHF. The DNA of the CDR3 is TGTGCCACCAGTGATCGCCGCACTACTGTCAGCAATCAGCCCCAGCATTTT.

This clonotype was seen many times. V usage is TRBV28 and J usage is TRBJ1-5; 8 bases are shared with TRBD1. Losses at the gene ends were 5 bases for V and 3 bases for J; bases not matched to a gene: 6. Germline V gives CDR1 MDHEN, CDR2 SYDVKM. The CDR3 consists of 15 residues. The CDR3 DNA reads as TGTGCCAGCAGTCCTCCGGGACAGGTCAATCAGCCCCAGCATTTT. This codes for CASSPPGQVNQPQHF.

The chain combines TRBV19 with TRBJ2-7; D uncertain. The germline V gene encodes CDR1 LNHDA and CDR2 SQIVND (reference sequence). The CDR3 sequence is 15 residues long. V was trimmed by 5 bases and J by 3 bases, leaving 17 bases between them. CDR3 bases: TGTGCCAGTAGTCCCTCGCCAGGTGGTCGCTACGAGCAGTACTTC. Translation: CASSPSPGGRYEQYF.

There are a few counts of this clonotype. This chain links TRBV20-1 with TRBJ2-4; D might be TRBD1 (5 bases). The CDR3 is 15 residues long. V was shortened by 0 bases and J by 2 bases, with 11 bases between the two germline ends. Per the germline V gene, CDR1 is DFQATT and CDR2 is SNEGSKA (reference sequence). The DNA of the CDR3 is TGCAGTGCTAGAGATTGGGCGGACACCAAAAACATTCAGTACTTC. This encodes CSARDWADTKNIQYF.

This sequence joins TRBV14 and TRBJ2-3; 9 nucleotides match TRBD1. The CDR3 runs 16 residues. The germline gives CDR1 SGHDN, CDR2 FVKESK. The V gene end was trimmed by 4 bases and the J gene end by 2 bases; junction bases not matched to a gene: 7. CDR3 region: CASSLRTGAATDTQYF. As DNA, the CDR3 is TGTGCCAGCAGCCTTCGGACAGGGGCCGCCACAGATACGCAGTATTTT. The variable domain in full, with the rest retrieved from reference TRBV14 and TRBJ2-3, is EAGVTQFPSHSVIEKGQTVTLRCDPISGHDNLYWYRRVMGKEIKFLLHFVKESKQDESGMPNNRFLAERTGGTYSTLKVQPAELEDSGVYFCASSLRTGAATDTQYFGPGTRLTVL.

The J gene is TRBJ2-7, the V gene TRBV5-1; 7 nucleotides line up with TRBD1. Germline CDR1 and CDR2: SGHRS and YFSETQ. V shed 3 bases, J shed 12 bases, and the junction held 24 bases outside the gene matches. The CDR3 runs 17 residues. The CDR3 coding sequence is TGCGCCAGCAGCTGGACCTCCGGACAGGTGTACTCCTACGCGCTGTACTTC. Protein: CASSWTSGQVYSYALYF.

This clonotype was picked up many times. The chain has TRBV20-1 and TRBJ2-1; 11 nucleotides match TRBD2. This CDR3 has 15 amino acids. V trimming: 0 bases; J trimming: 15 bases; junction bases outside the gene matches: 13. The germline gives CDR1 DFQATT, CDR2 SNEGSKA (reference sequence). This chain's CDR3 is CSARDQGSGRALWFF. CDR3 coding DNA: TGCAGTGCTAGAGATCAGGGTAGCGGGAGGGCCCTTTGGTTCTTC.

Comment on this clonotype: A much larger clonotype is one base distant, so this may be a read error. The CDR3 DNA reads as TGTGCCAGCAGCTTTGTAGCGGGAGCCTCGGCAGATACGCAGCATTTT. It codes for CASSFVAGASADTQHF. This chain joins TRBV7-3 and TRBJ2-3; D is uncertain. The end of the DNA is better explained by TRBJ1-5, so the J call may be wrong. Per germline, CDR1 SGHTA and CDR2 FQGTGA. This CDR3 comprises 16 residues.

The rearrangement links TRBV28 to TRBJ2-1; D not resolved. CDR1 and CDR2 from the germline V gene are MDHEN and SYDVKM. Trimming removed 3 bases from V and 9 bases from J, with 6 bases in between. The CDR3 covers 11 residues. The CDR3 DNA sequence: TGTGCCAGCAGTTTTGGGTTTGAGCAGTTCTTC. Protein: CASSFGFEQFF.

This clonotype has only a few counts. The chain combines TRBV5-4 with TRBJ2-3; no reliable D call. The V gene's germline CDR1 is SGHNT and CDR2 YYREEE (reference sequence). This CDR3 has 16 residues. V was trimmed by 0 bases and J by 6 bases, leaving 17 bases between them. CDR3 amino acids: CASSLDFARHRDTQYF. CDR3 bases: TGTGCCAGCAGCTTGGATTTCGCCAGACACCGTGATACGCAGTATTTT. The full variable domain, its missing parts supplied by reference TRBV5-4 and TRBJ2-3, is ETGVTQSPTHLIKTRGQQVTLRCSSQSGHNTVSWYQQALGQGPQFIFQYYREEENGRGNFPPRFSGLQFPNYSSELNVNALELDDSALYLCASSLDFARHRDTQYFGPGTRLTVL.

This clonotype was seen repeatedly, ten times or more. This chain joins TRBV7-9 and TRBJ2-7; possible D gene TRBD1, 7 bases. The CDR3 has 17 amino acids. The V and J ends lost 2 bases and 3 bases respectively, with 20 bases between them. CDR1 and CDR2 (germline): SEHNR, FQNEAQ (reference sequence). The CDR3 bases are TGTGCCAGCAGCTTAAGGGTTGGCGGGGACAGTATCTACGAGCAGTACTTC. As protein: CASSLRVGGDSIYEQYF.

About this clonotype itself: Possible read error: a much larger clone is one base away. This chain links TRBV6-2 or TRBV6-3 with TRBJ2-6; TRBD1 matches 8 bases. CDR3 length equals 17 residues. CDR1 and CDR2 from the germline V gene are MNHEY and SVGEGT. Trimming at V came to 4 bases and at J to 3 bases, leaving 8 bases not matched to a gene. The CDR3 sequence: CASSFWTGPLGANVLTF. CDR3 nucleotide sequence: TGTGCCAGCAGTTTCTGGACAGGGCCTCTTGGGGCCAACGTCCTGACTTTC.

In its sample, this clonotype was seen many times. The chain joins TRBV4-1 to TRBJ2-1; D is ambiguous. The CDR3 is 13 residues long. Germline V gene data show CDR1 as MGHRA and CDR2 as YSYEKL. The ends were cut back, 0 bases at V and 7 bases at J, with 7 bases in the middle. In DNA form, the CDR3 reads TGCGCCAGCAGCCAAGATTCCCTAAATGAGCAGTTCTTC. Translating it yields CASSQDSLNEQFF.

This clonotype was recorded only once. CDR3: CASSLELSTDTQYF. The CDR3 coding sequence is TGTGCCAGCAGCTTAGAACTGAGCACAGATACGCAGTATTTT. This rearrangement joins TRBV11-2 to TRBJ2-3, with D unresolved. Deletions cut 0 bases from V and 0 bases from J, with 4 bases between. Germline-derived CDR1 and CDR2 are SGHAT and FQNNGV. This CDR3 comprises 14 residues.

The chain's CDR3 is CAITGQDPPAGELFF. The CDR3 DNA is TGTGCCATCACGGGACAGGATCCGCCAGCCGGGGAGCTGTTTTTT. This rearrangement joins TRBV28 to TRBJ2-2, with TRBD1 matching over 8 bases. Germline V CDR1 and CDR2: MDHEN, SYDVKM. Trimming cost V 10 bases and J 6 bases; bases outside gene matches: 13. The CDR3 is made up of 15 amino acids.

A single count supports this clonotype. This may come from a read error, since a much larger clone is one base off. The J gene is TRBJ2-7, the V gene TRBV5-3; TRBD1 matches 7 bases. TRBV5-3 is filed as an ORF, its function uncertain. CDR3 size: 16 residues. In nucleotides, the CDR3 is TGTGCCAGCAGCTTGGTGCCCATCACAGGGGTTGTCGAGCAGTACTTC. It specifies CASSLVPITGVVEQYF.